Below, 8 T cell receptor beta chains from the same sample are listed, as sequenced in a study of cytomegalovirus exposure and HLA in healthy donors. The repertoire was sequenced with immunoSEQ multiplex PCR; TCRdb's copy has only in-frame clones and lacks some. The table records about 130,000 clones, roughly 91% of them present only once. The sequenced sample was PBMCs. Receptors were obtained from a young man in good health and CMV-seronegative.

This clone was picked up a small number of times. V usage is TRBV2 and J usage is TRBJ1-2, with 7 nucleotides matching TRBD1. The CDR3 has 12 amino acids. CDR1 is SNHLY and CDR2 is FYNNEI in the germline V gene. V dropped 4 bases and J dropped 6; count of bases not matched to a gene: 2. CDR3 nucleotides: TGTGCCAGCAGTGCGCAGGGGGATGGCTACACCTTC. Its translation is CASSAQGDGYTF. The full variable domain, in which reference TRBV2 and TRBJ1-2 provide the parts outside the CDR3, is EPEVTQTPSHQVTQMGQEVILRCVPISNHLYFYWYRQILGQKVEFLVSFYNNEISEKSEIFDDQFSVERPDGSNFTLKIRSTKLEDSAMYFCASSAQGDGYTFGSGTRLTVV.

The rearrangement uses TRBV28 and TRBJ1-2; 7 nucleotides line up with TRBD1. The CDR3 extends over 15 amino acids. V shed 1 base, J shed 0 bases, and the junction held 2 bases outside the gene matches. Germline assignment: CDR1 MDHEN and CDR2 SYDVKM. Here the CDR3 DNA reads TGTGCCAGCAGTTTATTTGGGACAGCTAACTATGGCTACACCTTC. Its protein is CASSLFGTANYGYTF.

This clone was picked up a small number of times. This chain uses TRBV6-1 with TRBJ1-5, with a weak D call TRBD1 (5 bases). Germline CDR1 reads MNHNS; CDR2 reads SASEGT. The V and J ends lost 8 bases and 4 bases respectively, with 12 bases between them. This CDR3 has 13 amino acids. The CDR3 DNA reads as TGTGCCAGCTGGGTCCGGGGGAATCAGCCCCAGCATTTT. Protein product: CASWVRGNQPQHF.

The chain recombines TRBV18 with TRBJ1-1; D is unclear. Germline V gene sequence: CDR1 KGHSH, CDR2 LQKENI. Trimming removed 4 bases from V and 1 base from J, with 10 bases in between. This CDR3 is 14 amino acids long. CDR3 in amino acids: CASSRSGWNTEAFF. The CDR3 nucleotides are TGTGCCAGCTCACGTTCAGGCTGGAACACTGAAGCTTTCTTT.

The chain employs TRBV9 and TRBJ2-5, with 9 nucleotides matching TRBD2. The V segment lost 0 bases and the J segment 8 bases; nucleotides outside the gene matches: 5. Germline CDR1 reads SGDLS; CDR2 reads YYNGEE. This CDR3 is 14 amino acids long. The CDR3 protein is CASSVVPAGGTQYF. The CDR3 DNA is TGTGCCAGCAGCGTAGTCCCAGCGGGGGGAACCCAGTACTTC. Based on the CDR3 plus reference TRBV9 and TRBJ2-5, the full variable domain is DSGVTQTPKHLITATGQRVTLRCSPRSGDLSVYWYQQSLDQGLQFLIQYYNGEERAKGNILERFSAQQFPDLHSELNLSSLELGDSALYFCASSVVPAGGTQYFGPGTRLLVL.

J is TRBJ2-1 and V is TRBV15, with TRBD2 identical over 9 bases. The CDR3 is 15 amino acids. V dropped 4 bases and J dropped 5; count of bases not matched to a gene: 6. Germline CDR1 LNHNV, CDR2 YYDKDF (reference sequence). The CDR3 protein is CATSNLRLADNEQFF. The CDR3 bases are TGTGCCACCAGCAACTTGCGACTAGCGGACAATGAGCAGTTCTTC.

V gene TRBV28 combines with J gene TRBJ2-7; 11 bases map to TRBD2. The CDR3 runs to 14 residues. The trim removed 8 bases at V and 1 base at J, leaving 4 bases unmatched. Germline values: CDR1 MDHEN, CDR2 SYDVKM. The CDR3 nucleotides are TGTGCCAGCGACGGGACTAGCGGATCCTACGAGCAGTACTTC. It is translated as CASDGTSGSYEQYF.

V gene TRBV10-2 combines with J gene TRBJ2-2; the match to TRBD1 covers 7 bases. The CDR3 extends over 15 amino acids. The J segment lost 2 bases and the V segment lost 7 bases, leaving 7 bases of the junction unmatched. The germline V gene encodes CDR1 WSHSY and CDR2 SAAADI. CDR3 bases: TGCGCCAGCATACAGGGGTACGCCAACACCGGGGAGCTGTTTTTT. Its protein is CASIQGYANTGELFF.